This T cell receptor beta chain was sequenced in a study of OX40 agonist ivuxolimab in advanced cancers. Germline V gene sequence: CDR1 SGHTA, CDR2 FQGNSA. V was clipped by 5 bases and J by 3 bases; unmatched bases: 6. CDR3 size: 16 residues. Any history of autoimmune disease or systemic immunosuppression disqualified patients. Using immunoSEQ multiplex PCR, the repertoire was profiled, and TCRdb retains in-frame clones only, with some absent. The sample lists about 50,000 clones, around 80% occurring once. This clonotype was sampled from an adult with an advanced solid tumor such as melanoma, head and neck, liver or kidney cancer. This material consisted of CD4+ or CD8+ T cells sorted from blood, taken in a trial of the OX40 agonist ivuxolimab. The chain links TRBV7-2 to TRBJ2-1, with 11 bases that match TRBD2. CDR3 residues: CASSPRLAGIYNEQFF. DNA of the CDR3: TGTGCCAGCAGCCCACGACTAGCGGGAATCTACAATGAGCAGTTCTTC.